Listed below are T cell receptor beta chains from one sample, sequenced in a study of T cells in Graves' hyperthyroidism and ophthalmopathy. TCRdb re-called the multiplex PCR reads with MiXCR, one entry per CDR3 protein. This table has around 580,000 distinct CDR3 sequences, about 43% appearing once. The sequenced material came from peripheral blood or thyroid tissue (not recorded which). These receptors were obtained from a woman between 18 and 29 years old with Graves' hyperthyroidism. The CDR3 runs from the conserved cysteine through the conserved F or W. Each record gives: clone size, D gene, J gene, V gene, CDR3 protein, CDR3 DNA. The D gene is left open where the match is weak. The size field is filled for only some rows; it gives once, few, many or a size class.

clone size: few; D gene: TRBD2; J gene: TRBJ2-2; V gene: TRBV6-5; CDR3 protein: CASSSLGTSGWTGELFF; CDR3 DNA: TGTGCCAGCAGTTCACTCGGGACTAGCGGGTGGACCGGGGAGCTGTTTTTT
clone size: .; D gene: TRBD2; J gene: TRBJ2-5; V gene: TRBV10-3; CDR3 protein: CAISESRPSGNQETQYF; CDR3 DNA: TGTGCCATCAGTGAGTCTCGGCCTAGCGGGAACCAAGAGACCCAGTACTTC
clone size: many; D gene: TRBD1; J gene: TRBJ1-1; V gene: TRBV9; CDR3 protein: CASSLQGPDTEAFF; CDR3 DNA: TGTGCCAGCAGCTTACAGGGGCCCGACACTGAAGCTTTCTTT
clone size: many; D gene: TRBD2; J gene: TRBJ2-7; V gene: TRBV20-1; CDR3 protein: CSVSGLAEYEQYF; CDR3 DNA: TGCAGTGTTTCGGGACTAGCGGAGTACGAGCAGTACTTC
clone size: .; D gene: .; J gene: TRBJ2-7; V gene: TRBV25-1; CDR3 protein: CASSVLEITSSYEQYF; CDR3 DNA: TGTGCCAGCAGTGTCCTAGAGATCACATCCTCCTACGAGCAGTACTTC
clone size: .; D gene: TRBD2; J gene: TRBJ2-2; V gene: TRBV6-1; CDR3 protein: CASRETVAGGLRGTGELFF; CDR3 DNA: TGTGCCAGCAGGGAAACTGTAGCGGGAGGGCTTCGAGGCACCGGGGAGCTGTTTTTT
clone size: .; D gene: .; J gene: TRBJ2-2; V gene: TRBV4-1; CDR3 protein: CASSQASAYTGELFF; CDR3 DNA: TGCGCCAGCAGCCAAGCTAGCGCCTACACCGGGGAGCTGTTTTTT
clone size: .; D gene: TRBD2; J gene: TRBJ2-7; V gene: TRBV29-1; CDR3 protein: CSVGGLAGERSYEQYF; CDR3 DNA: TGCAGCGTCGGCGGACTAGCGGGAGAACGGTCCTACGAGCAGTACTTC
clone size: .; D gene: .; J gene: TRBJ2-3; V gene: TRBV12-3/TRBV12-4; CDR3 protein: CASRRDSLAGSDTQYF; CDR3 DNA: TGTGCCAGCCGGAGGGACAGCCTCGCAGGTTCAGATACGCAGTATTTT
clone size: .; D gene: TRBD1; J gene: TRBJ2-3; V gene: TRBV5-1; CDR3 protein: CASSYTGTGLGDTQYF; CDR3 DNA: TGCGCCAGCAGCTATACCGGGACAGGTTTAGGAGATACGCAGTATTTT
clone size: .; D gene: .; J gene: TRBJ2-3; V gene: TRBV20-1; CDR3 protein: CSALLTRSDTQYF; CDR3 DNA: TGCAGTGCTCTTTTGACTAGGTCAGATACGCAGTATTTT
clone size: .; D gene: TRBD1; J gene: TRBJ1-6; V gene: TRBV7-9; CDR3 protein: CASSSLDRGQSPLHF; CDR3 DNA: TGTGCCAGCAGCTCACTGGACAGGGGACAATCACCCCTCCACTTT
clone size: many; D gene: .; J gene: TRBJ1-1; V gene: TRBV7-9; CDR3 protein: CASSFGVTEAFF; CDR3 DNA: TGTGCCAGCAGTTTCGGGGTGACTGAAGCTTTCTTT
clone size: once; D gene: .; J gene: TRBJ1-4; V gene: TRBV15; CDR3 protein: CATSGYGRANEKLFF; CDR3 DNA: TGTGCCACCAGCGGCTATGGCCGGGCTAATGAAAAACTGTTTTTT
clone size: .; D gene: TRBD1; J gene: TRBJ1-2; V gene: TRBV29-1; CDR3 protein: CSVEDGQGGGYGYTF; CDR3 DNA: TGCAGCGTTGAAGATGGACAGGGCGGCGGCTATGGCTACACCTTC
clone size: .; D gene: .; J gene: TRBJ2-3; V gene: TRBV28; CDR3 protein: CASSFESTQYF; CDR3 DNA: TGTGCCAGCAGTTTCGAGAGTACGCAGTATTTT
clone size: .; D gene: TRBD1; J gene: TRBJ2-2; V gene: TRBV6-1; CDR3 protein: CASRGRGPAGELFF; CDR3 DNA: TGTGCCAGCAGAGGCAGGGGGCCGGCCGGGGAGCTGTTTTTT
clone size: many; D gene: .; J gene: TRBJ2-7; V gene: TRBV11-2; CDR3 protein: CASSLDLRDFSYEQYF; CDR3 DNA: TGTGCCAGCAGCTTAGATCTCAGGGACTTTTCCTACGAGCAGTACTTC
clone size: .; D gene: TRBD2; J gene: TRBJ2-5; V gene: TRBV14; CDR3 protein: CASSPAGDVKTQYF; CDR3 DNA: TGTGCCAGCAGCCCGGCGGGAGATGTAAAGACCCAGTACTTC
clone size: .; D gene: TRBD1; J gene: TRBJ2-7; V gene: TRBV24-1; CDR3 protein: CATSDSRLDRDHEQYF; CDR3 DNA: TGTGCCACCAGTGATTCCCGACTGGACAGGGACCATGAGCAGTACTTC
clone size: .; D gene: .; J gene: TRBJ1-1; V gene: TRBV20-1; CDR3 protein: CSARERRDTEAFF; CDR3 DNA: TGCAGTGCTAGAGAGAGGCGGGACACTGAAGCTTTCTTT
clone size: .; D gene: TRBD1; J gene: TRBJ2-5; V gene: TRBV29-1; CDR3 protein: CSVEGQGSETQYF; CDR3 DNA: TGCAGCGTTGAAGGACAGGGGTCAGAGACCCAGTACTTC
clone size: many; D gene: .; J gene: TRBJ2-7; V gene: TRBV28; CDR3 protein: CASSSVAPYEQYF; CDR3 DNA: TGTGCCAGCAGTTCCGTAGCTCCCTACGAGCAGTACTTC
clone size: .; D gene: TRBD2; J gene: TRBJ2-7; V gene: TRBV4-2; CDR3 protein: CASSPAVVAGEGGYEQYF; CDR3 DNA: TGTGCCAGCAGCCCCGCTGTGGTAGCGGGAGAGGGTGGCTACGAGCAGTACTTC
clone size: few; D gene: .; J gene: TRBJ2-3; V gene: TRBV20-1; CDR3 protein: CSADSGRTDTQYF; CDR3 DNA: TGCAGTGCTGATAGCGGACGCACAGATACGCAGTATTTT
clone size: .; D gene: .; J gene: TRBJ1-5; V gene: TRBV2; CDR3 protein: CASSVTGYNQPQHF; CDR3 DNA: TGTGCCAGCAGTGTTACAGGGTACAATCAGCCCCAGCATTTT
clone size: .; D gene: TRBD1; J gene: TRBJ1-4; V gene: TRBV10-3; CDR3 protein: CAISESTGTRREKLFF; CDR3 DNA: TGTGCCATCAGTGAGTCGACAGGGACCCGGAGGGAAAAACTGTTTTTT
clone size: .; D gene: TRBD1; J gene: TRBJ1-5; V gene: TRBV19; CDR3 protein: CASSGQGPSNQPQHF; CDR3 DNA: TGTGCCAGTAGCGGACAGGGGCCGAGCAATCAGCCCCAGCATTTT
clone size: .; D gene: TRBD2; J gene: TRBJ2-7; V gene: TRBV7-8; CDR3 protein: CASSSSAGGDSPVEQYF; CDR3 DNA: TGTGCCAGCAGCTCCTCAGCCGGGGGGGACTCCCCCGTTGAGCAGTACTTC
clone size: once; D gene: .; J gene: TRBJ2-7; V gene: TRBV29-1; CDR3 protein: CSVPREQYF; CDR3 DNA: TGCAGCGTGCCTAGGGAGCAGTACTTC
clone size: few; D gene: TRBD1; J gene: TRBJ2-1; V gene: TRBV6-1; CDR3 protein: CASSPGTGDYNEQFF; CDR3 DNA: TGTGCCAGCAGCCCCGGGACAGGGGATTACAATGAGCAGTTCTTC
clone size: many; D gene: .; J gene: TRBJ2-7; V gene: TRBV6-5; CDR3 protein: CASRPGTQPYEQYF; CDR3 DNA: TGTGCCAGCAGGCCCGGGACGCAGCCTTACGAGCAGTACTTC
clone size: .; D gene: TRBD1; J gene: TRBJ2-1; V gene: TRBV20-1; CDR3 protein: CSASRTGLFNEQFF; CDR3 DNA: TGCAGTGCTAGCCGGACAGGTTTATTCAATGAGCAGTTCTTC
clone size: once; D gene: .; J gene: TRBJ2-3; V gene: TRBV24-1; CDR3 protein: CATSDIRGSTDTQYF; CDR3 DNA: TGTGCCACCAGTGACATTCGGGGGAGCACAGATACGCAGTATTTT
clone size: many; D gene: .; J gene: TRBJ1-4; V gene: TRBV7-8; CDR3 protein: CASSLLGGANEKLFF; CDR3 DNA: TGTGCCAGCAGCTTATTAGGGGGGGCTAATGAAAAACTGTTTTTT
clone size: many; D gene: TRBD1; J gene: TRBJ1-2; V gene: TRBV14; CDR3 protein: CASSHTGQGQGEILDGYTF; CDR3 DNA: TGTGCCAGCAGCCACACCGGACAAGGACAGGGGGAAATTCTGGATGGCTACACCTTC
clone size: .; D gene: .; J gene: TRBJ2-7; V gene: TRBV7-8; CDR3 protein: CASSNGERYYEQYF; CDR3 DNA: TGTGCCAGCAGCAATGGTGAGCGGTACTACGAGCAGTACTTC
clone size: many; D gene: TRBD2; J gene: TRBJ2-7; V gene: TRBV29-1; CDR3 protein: CSVVSRERYYEQYF; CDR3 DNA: TGCAGCGTTGTATCGCGGGAGAGATACTACGAGCAGTACTTC
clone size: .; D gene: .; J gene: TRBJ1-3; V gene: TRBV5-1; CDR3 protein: CASSLVTENTIYF; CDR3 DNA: TGCGCCAGCAGCTTGGTGACAGAGAACACCATATATTTT
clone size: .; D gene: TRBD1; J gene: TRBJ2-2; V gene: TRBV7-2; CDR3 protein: CASSYVQGWAGELVF; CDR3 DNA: TGTGCCAGCAGCTACGTACAGGGGTGGGCCGGGGAGCTGGTTTTT
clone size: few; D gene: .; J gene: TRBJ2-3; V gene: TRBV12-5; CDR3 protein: CASEPPGVNTQYF; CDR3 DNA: TGTGCTAGTGAACCCCCGGGCGTAAATACGCAGTATTTT
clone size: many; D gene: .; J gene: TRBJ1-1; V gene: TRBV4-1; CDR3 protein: CASSPEGRSRTEAFF; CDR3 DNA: TGCGCCAGCAGCCCAGAGGGACGAAGTAGGACTGAAGCTTTCTTT
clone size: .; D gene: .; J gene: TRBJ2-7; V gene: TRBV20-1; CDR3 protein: CSARLGSYEQYF; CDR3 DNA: TGCAGTGCTAGACTAGGTTCCTACGAGCAGTACTTC